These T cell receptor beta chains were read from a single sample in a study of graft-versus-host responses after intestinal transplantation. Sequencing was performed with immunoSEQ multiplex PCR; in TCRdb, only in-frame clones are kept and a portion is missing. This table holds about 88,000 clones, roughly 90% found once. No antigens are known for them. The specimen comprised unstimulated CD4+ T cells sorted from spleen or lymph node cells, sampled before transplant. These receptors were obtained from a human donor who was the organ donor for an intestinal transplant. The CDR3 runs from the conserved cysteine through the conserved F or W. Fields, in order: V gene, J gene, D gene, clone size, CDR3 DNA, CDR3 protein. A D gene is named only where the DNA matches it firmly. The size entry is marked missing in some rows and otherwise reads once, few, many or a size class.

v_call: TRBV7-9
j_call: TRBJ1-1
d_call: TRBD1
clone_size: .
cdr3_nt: TGTGCCAGCAGCCCTTACTTGACAGGGGGAAACACTGAAGCTTTCTTT
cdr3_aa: CASSPYLTGGNTEAFF

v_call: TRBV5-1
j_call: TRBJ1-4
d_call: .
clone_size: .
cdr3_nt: TGCGCCAGCAGCCGGCCGGGGGGTAGGTTGGATGAAAAACTGTTTTTT
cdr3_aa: CASSRPGGRLDEKLFF

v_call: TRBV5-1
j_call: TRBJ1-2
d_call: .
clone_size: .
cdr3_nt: TGCGCCAGCAGCTTGGCGGGGGGGCCCGGCTACACCTTC
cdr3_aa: CASSLAGGPGYTF

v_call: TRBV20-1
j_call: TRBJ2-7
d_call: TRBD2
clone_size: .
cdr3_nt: TGCAGTGCTGGGACTAGTTACGAGCAGTACTTC
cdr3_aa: CSAGTSYEQYF

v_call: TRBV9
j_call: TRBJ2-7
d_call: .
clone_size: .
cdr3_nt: TGTGCCAGCAGCGTAGACCCTTATAGCTCCTACGAGCAGTACTTC
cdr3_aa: CASSVDPYSSYEQYF

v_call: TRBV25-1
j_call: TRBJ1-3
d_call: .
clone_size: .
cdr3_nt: TGTGCCAGCAGTGAATATGGCGGAGCCTCTGGAAACACCATATATTTT
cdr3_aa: CASSEYGGASGNTIYF

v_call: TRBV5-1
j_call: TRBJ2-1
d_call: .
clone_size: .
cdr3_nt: TGCGCCAGCAGCTTTCTCCTAATGATCTACAATGAGCAGTTCTTC
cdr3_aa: CASSFLLMIYNEQFF

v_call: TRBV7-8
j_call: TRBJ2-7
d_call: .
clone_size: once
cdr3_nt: TGTGCCAGCAGCCCCATTCAAGCATTTCGTGCTGACGAGCAGTACTTC
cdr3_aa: CASSPIQAFRADEQYF

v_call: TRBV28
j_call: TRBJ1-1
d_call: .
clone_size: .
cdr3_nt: TGTGCCAGCACAAAAAATCCTCTTCAGACAAGGTCACCTGAAGCTTTCTTT
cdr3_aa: CASTKNPLQTRSPEAFF

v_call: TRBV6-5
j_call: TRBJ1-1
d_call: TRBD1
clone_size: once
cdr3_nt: TGTGCCAGCAGCTTGACAGGGTCGAGTGAAGCTTTCTTT
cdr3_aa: CASSLTGSSEAFF

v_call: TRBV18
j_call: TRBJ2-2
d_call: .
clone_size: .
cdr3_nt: TGTGCCAGCTCACCCTTGACAGTTGCGAACACCGGGGAGCTGTTTTTT
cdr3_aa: CASSPLTVANTGELFF

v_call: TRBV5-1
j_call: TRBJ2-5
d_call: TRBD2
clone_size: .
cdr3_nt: TGCGCCAGCAGCTTAAAAGTTGGTAGCGGGGGCCCCCAAGAGACCCAGTACTTC
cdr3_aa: CASSLKVGSGGPQETQYF

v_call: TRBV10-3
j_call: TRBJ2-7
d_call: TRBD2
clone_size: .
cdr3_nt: TGTGCCATCGGGACTAGCGGCTACGAGCAGTACTTC
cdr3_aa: CAIGTSGYEQYF

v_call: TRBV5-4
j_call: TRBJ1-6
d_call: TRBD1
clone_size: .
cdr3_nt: TGTGCCAGCAGCTTAGGCACCGGCTCGAGACAGGGGATTAATTCACCCCTCCACTTT
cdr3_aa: CASSLGTGSRQGINSPLHF

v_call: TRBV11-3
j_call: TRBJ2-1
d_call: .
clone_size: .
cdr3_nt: TGTGCCAGCAGCTTAGATCAGCACAGGCTCTCCTACAATGAGCAGTTCTTC
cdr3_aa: CASSLDQHRLSYNEQFF

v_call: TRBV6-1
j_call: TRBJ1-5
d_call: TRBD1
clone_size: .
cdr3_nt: TGTGCCAGCAGTGTAGGACAGGTCAATCAGCCCCAGCATTTT
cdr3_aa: CASSVGQVNQPQHF

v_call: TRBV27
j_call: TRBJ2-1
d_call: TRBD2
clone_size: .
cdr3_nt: TGTGCCAGCAGTTTAGGACTAGCGGGACGCAATGAGCAGTTCTTC
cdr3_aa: CASSLGLAGRNEQFF

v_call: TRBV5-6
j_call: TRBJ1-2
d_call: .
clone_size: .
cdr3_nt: TGTGCCAGCAGCTTGGTAGGGGGTGGCTACACCTTC
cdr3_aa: CASSLVGGGYTF

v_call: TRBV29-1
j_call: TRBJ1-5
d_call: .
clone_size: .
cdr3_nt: TGCAGCGTGGCGACGGGTCCTCTCAATCAGCCCCAGCATTTT
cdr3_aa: CSVATGPLNQPQHF

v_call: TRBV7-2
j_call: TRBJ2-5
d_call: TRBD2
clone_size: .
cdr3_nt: TGTGCCAGCAGCCCCGGGACTAGCGGGGTAAGACTCCAAGAGACCCAGTACTTC
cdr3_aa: CASSPGTSGVRLQETQYF

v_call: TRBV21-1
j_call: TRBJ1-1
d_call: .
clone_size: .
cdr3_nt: TGTGCCAGCGGTATCGGACCCGGGACAGGGGGCACTGAAGCTTTCTTT
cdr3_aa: CASGIGPGTGGTEAFF

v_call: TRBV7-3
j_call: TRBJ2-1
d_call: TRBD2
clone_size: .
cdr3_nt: TGTGCCAGCAGCTCAAACCGGGACTACCCATACAATGAGCAGTTCTTC
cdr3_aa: CASSSNRDYPYNEQFF

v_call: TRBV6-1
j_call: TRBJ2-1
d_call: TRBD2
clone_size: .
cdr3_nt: TGTGCCAGCAGTGCCAAAACTAGCGGGAGCAACAATGAGCAGTTCTTC
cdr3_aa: CASSAKTSGSNNEQFF

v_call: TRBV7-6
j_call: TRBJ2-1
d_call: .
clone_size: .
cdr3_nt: TGTGCCAGCAGCTCCGGGACTCCTGAGCAGTTCTTC
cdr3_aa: CASSSGTPEQFF

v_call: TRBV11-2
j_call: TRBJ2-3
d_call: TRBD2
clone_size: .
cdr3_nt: TGTGCCAGCAGCTTAGTAGCGGGAGTCGCAGATACGCAGTATTTT
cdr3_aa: CASSLVAGVADTQYF

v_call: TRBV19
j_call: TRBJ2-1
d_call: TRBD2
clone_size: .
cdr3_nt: TGTGCCAGTAGTCGACTAGCGGGCAATGAGCAGTTCTTC
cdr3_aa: CASSRLAGNEQFF

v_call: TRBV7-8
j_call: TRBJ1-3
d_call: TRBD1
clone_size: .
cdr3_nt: TGTGCCAGCAGCTTAAATCGTCCGGGACAGGGTCCTTCTGGAAACACCATATATTTT
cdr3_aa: CASSLNRPGQGPSGNTIYF

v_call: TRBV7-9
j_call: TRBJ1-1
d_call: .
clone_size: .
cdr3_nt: TGTGCCAGCAGCCTGGGGCAGGGGTCAGGGGCTGAAGCTTTCTTT
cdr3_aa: CASSLGQGSGAEAFF

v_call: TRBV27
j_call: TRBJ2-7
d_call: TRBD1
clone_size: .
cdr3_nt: TGTGCCAGCAGTTCAGGGGGCCCCGTCTCCTACGAGCAGTACTTC
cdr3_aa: CASSSGGPVSYEQYF

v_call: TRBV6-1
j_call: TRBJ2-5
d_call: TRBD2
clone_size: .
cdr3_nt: TGTGCCAGCAGTGCCTGGACTAGTGGGGAAGAGACCCAGTACTTC
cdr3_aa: CASSAWTSGEETQYF

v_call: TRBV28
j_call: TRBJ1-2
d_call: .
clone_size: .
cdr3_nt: TGTGCCAGCAGTTTGGGCTGGGGCTACACCTTC
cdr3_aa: CASSLGWGYTF

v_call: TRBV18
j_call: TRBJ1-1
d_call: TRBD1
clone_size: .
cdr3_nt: TGTGCCAGCTCAGACGGATCAGGGACAGGCGGCTACACTGAAGCTTTCTTT
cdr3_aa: CASSDGSGTGGYTEAFF

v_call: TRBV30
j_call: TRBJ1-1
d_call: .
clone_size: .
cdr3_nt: TGTGCCTGGAGTGTGAAATCAACTAGGGCTTTCTTT
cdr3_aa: CAWSVKSTRAFF

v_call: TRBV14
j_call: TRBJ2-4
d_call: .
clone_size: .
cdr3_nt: TGTGCCAGCAGCCAAGTGCGGCAATCTAACATTCAGTACTTC
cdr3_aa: CASSQVRQSNIQYF

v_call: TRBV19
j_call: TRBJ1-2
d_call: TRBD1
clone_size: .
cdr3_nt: TGTGCCAGTAGTACGACAGGGAACTATGGCTACACCTTC
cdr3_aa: CASSTTGNYGYTF

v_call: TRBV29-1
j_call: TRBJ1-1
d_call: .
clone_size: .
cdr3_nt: TGCAGCGCCAGACAGGACCCCATGAACACTGAAGCTTTCTTT
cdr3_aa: CSARQDPMNTEAFF

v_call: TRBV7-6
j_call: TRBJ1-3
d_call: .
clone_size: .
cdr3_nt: TGTGCCAGCAGTGGACTGAACTCTGGAAACACCATATATTTT
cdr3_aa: CASSGLNSGNTIYF

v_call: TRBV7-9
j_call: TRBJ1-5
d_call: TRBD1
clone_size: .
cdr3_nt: TGTGCCAGCAGCTTTCCCGGGACAGATCAGCCCCAGCATTTT
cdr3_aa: CASSFPGTDQPQHF

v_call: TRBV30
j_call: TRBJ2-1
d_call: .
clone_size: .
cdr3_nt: TGTGCCTGTCAGTCGTGGCTTCCCATCTTCTTC
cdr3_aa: CACQSWLPIFF

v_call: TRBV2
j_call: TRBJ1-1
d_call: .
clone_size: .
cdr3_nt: TGTGCCAGACAGGGGAACACTGAAGCTTTCTTT
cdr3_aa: CARQGNTEAFF

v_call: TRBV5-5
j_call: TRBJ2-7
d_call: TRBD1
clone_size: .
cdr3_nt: TGTGCCAGCAGCCCTTCCCCGGGACAGGGTGTTTACGAGCAGTACTTC
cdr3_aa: CASSPSPGQGVYEQYF

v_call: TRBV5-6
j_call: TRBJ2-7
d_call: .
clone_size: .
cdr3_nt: TGTGCCAGCAGCTATACAGGGCTCGAGCAGTACTTC
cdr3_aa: CASSYTGLEQYF

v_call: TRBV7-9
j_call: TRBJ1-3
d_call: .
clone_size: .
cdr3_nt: TGTGCCAGCAGCTTAGAAGGGAGCTCTGGAAACACCATATATTTT
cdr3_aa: CASSLEGSSGNTIYF

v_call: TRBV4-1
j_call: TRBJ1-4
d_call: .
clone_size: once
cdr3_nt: TGCGCCAGCAGCCGGGAGGGCCCCCTTGGGGAAAAACTGTTTTTT
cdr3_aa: CASSREGPLGEKLFF

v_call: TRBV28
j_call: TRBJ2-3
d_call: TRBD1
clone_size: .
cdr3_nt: TGTGCCAGCAGTTCACCGGGACAGAACACAGATACGCAGTATTTT
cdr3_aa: CASSSPGQNTDTQYF

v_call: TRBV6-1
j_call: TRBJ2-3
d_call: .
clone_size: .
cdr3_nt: TGTGCCAGCATACGGGGAACAGATACGCAGTATTTT
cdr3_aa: CASIRGTDTQYF

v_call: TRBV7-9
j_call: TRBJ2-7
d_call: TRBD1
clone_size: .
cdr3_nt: TGTGCCAGCAGCTTACGACCGGGACAGGGGGAGGGCGAGCAGTACTTC
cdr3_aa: CASSLRPGQGEGEQYF

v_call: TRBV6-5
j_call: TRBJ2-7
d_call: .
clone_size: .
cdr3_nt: TGTGCCAGCAGTGAATGGGGGACTTACTACGAGCAGTACTTC
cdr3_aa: CASSEWGTYYEQYF

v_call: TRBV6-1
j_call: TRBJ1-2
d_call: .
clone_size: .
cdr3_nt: TGTGCCAGCATAGCGGGGTTACTCTATGGCTACACCTTC
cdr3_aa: CASIAGLLYGYTF

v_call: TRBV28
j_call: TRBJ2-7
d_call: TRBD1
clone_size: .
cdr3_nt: TGTGCCAGCAGGGAACAGGGGATGACCTACGAGCAGTACTTC
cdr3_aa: CASREQGMTYEQYF

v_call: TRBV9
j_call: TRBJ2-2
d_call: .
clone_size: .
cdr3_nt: TGTGCCAGCAGCGGAGGGGGATTCACCGGGGAGCTGTTTTTT
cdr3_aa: CASSGGGFTGELFF

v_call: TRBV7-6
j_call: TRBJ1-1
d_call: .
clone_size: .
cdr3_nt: TGTGCCAGCAGCCGCGGACAGATGAACACTGAAGCTTTCTTT
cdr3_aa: CASSRGQMNTEAFF

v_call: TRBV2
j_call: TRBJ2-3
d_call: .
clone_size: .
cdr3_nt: TGTGCCAGCAGCCCCTTGTGGGGGCCAGATACGCAGTATTTT
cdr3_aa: CASSPLWGPDTQYF

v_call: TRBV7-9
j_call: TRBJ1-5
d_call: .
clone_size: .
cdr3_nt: TGTGCCAGCAGCGACAGTTTGAAGCCCCAGCATTTT
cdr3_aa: CASSDSLKPQHF

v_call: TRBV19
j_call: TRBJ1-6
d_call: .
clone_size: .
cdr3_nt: TGTGCCTCAACACCGGGGGGGACCTATAATTCACCCCTCCACTTT
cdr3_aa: CASTPGGTYNSPLHF

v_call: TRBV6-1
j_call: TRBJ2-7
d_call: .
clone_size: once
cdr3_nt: TGTGCCAGCAGTGAATTAGGACTTTCCTACGAGCAGTACTTC
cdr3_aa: CASSELGLSYEQYF

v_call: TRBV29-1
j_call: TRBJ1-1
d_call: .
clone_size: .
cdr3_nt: TGCAGCGTCGTGTACGAAGCCATAAACACTGAAGCTTTCTTT
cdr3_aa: CSVVYEAINTEAFF